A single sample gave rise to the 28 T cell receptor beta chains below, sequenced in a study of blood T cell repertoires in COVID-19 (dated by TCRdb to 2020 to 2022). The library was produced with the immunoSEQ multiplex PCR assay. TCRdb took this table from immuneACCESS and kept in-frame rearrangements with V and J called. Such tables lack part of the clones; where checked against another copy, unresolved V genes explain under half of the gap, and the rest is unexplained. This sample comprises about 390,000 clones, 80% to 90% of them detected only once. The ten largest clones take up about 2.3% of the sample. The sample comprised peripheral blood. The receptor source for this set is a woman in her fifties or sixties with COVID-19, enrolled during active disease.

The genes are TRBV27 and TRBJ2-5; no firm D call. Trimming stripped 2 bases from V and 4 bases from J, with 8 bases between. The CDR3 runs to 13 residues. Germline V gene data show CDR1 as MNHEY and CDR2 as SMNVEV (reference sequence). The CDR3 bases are TGTGCCAGCAGTTTACGAACCGGAGAGACCCAGTACTTC. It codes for CASSLRTGETQYF.

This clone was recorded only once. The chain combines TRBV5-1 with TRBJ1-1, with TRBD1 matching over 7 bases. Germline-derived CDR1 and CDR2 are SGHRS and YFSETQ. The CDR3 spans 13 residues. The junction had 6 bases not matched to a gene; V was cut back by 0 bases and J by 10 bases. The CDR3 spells CASSLEGTDGAFF. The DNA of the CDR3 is TGCGCCAGCAGCTTGGAAGGGACAGATGGAGCTTTCTTT.

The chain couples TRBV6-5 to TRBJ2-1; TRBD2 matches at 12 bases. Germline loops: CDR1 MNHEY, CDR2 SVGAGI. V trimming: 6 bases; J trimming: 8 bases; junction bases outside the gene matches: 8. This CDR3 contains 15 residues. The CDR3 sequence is CASSLPSGGADEQFF. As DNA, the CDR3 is TGTGCCAGCAGCCTCCCTAGCGGGGGGGCCGATGAGCAGTTCTTC.

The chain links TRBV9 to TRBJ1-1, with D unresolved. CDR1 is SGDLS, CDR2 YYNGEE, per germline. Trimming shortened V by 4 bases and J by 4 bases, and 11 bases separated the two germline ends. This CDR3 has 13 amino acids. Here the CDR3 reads CASSPRSRTEAFF. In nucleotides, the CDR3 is TGTGCCAGCAGCCCCCGTTCGCGCACTGAAGCTTTCTTT.

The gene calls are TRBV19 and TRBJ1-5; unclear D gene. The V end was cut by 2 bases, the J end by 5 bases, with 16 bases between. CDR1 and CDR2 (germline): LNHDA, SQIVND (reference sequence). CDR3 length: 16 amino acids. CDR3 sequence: CASSITSRLVDQPQHF. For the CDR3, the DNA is TGTGCCAGTAGTATAACTAGTCGCCTCGTGGATCAGCCCCAGCATTTT.

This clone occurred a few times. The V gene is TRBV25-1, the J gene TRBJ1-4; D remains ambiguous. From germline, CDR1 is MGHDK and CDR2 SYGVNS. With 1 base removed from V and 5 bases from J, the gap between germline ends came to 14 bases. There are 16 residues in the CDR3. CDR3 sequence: CASSESSNSPNEKLFF. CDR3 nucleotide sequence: TGTGCCAGCAGTGAATCTTCCAACAGCCCGAATGAAAAACTGTTTTTT.

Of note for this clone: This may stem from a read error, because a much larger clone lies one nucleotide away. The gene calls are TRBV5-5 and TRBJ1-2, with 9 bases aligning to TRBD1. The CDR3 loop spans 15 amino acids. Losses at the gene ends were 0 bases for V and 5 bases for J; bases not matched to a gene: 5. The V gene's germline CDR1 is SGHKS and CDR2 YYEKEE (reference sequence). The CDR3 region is CASSLGDRATYGYTF. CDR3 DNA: TGTGCCAGCAGCTTGGGGGACAGGGCGACGTATGGCTACACCTTC.

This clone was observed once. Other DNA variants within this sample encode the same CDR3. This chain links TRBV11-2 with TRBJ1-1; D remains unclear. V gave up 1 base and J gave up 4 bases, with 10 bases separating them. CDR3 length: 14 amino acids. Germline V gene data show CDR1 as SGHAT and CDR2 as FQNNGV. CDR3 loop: CASSLGRGSTEAFF. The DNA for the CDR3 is TGTGCCAGCAGCTTAGGTCGCGGGTCCACTGAAGCTTTCTTT. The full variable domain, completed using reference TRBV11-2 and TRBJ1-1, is EAGVAQSPRYKIIEKRQSVAFWCNPISGHATLYWYQQILGQGPKLLIQFQNNGVVDDSQLPKDRFSAERLKGVDSTLKIQPAKLEDSAVYLCASSLGRGSTEAFFGQGTRLTVV.

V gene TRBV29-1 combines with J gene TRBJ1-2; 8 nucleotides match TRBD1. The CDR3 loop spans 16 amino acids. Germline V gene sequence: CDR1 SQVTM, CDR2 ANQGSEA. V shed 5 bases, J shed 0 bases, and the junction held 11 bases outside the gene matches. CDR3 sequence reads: CSVLGQGLTSNYGYTF. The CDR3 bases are TGCAGCGTTTTAGGACAGGGCCTAACGTCTAACTATGGCTACACCTTC.

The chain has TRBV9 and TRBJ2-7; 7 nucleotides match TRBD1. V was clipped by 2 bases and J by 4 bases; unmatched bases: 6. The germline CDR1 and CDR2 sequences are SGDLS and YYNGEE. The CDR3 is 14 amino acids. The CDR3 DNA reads TGTGCCAGCAGCGTGTCCGAGGGGGCGTACGAGCAGTACTTC. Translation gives CASSVSEGAYEQYF.

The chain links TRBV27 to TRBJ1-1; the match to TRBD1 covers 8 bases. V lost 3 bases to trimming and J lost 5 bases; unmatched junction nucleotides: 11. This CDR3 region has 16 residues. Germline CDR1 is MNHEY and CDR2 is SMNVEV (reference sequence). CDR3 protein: CASSFAGGAGSTEAFF. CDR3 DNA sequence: TGTGCCAGCAGTTTCGCAGGGGGCGCGGGATCGACTGAAGCTTTCTTT.

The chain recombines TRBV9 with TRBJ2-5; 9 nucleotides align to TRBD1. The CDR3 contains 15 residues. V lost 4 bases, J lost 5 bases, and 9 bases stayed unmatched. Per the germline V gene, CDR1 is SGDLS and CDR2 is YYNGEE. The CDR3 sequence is CASSPRQGGRETQYF. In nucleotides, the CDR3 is TGTGCCAGCAGCCCCCGACAGGGGGGCCGCGAGACCCAGTACTTC.

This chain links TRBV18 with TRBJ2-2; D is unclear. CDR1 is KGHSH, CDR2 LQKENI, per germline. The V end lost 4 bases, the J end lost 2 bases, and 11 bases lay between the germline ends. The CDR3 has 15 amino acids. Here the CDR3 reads CASSLESRNTGELFF. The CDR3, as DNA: TGTGCCAGCTCACTAGAATCCCGAAACACCGGGGAGCTGTTTTTT.

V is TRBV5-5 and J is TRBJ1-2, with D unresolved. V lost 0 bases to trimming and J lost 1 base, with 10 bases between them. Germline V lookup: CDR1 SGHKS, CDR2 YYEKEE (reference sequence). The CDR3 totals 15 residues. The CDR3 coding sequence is TGTGCCAGCAGCTTGGGGCAGATAAATAACTATGGCTACACCTTC. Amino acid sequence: CASSLGQINNYGYTF. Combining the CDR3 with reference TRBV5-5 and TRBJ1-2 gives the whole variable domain DAGVTQSPTHLIKTRGQQVTLRCSPISGHKSVSWYQQVLGQGPQFIFQYYEKEERGRGNFPDRFSARQFPNYSSELNVNALLLGDSALYLCASSLGQINNYGYTFGSGTRLTVV.

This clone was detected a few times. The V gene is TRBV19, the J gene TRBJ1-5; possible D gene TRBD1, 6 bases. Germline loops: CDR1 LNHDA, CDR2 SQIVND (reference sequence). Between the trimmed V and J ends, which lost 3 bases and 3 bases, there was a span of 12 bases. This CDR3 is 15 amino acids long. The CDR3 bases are TGTGCCAGTAGTATCGAGGGGGAGAACAATCAGCCCCAGCATTTT. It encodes CASSIEGENNQPQHF.

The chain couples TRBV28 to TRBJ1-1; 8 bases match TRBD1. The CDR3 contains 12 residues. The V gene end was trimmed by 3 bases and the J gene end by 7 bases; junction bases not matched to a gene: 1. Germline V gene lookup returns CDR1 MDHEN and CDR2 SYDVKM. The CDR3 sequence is CASSLGTGEAFF. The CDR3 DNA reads TGTGCCAGCAGTTTGGGGACAGGTGAAGCTTTCTTT.

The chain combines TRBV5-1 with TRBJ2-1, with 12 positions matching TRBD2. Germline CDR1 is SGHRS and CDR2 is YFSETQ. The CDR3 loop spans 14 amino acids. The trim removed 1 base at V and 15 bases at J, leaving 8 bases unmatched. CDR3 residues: CASSLLEASGRGFF. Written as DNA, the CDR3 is TGCGCCAGCAGCTTGTTGGAGGCTAGCGGGAGGGGGTTCTTC.

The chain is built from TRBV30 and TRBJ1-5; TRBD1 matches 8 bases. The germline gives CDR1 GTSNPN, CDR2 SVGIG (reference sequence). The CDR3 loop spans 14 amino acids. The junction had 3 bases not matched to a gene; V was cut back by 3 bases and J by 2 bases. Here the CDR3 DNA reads TGTGCCTGGAGAGGACAGGGTGGCAATCAGCCCCAGCATTTT. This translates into CAWRGQGGNQPQHF.

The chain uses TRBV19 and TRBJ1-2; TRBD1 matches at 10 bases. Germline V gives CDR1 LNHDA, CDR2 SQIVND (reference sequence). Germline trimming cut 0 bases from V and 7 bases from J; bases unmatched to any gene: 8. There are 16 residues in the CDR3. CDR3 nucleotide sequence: TGTGCCAGTAGTATAGAACGGGACAGGGGAATCGGTGGCTACACCTTC. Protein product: CASSIERDRGIGGYTF.

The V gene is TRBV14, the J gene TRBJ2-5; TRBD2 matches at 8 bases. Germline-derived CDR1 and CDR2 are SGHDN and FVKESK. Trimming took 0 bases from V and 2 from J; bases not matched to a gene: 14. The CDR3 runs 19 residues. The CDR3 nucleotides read TGTGCCAGCAGCCAAGAGGGTGGTGCCCAGCGGGGGCCACAAGAGACCCAGTACTTC. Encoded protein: CASSQEGGAQRGPQETQYF.

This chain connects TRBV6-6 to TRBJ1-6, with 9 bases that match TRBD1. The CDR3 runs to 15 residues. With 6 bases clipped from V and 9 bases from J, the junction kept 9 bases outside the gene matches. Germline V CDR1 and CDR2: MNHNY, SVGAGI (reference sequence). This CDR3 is CASSLQGALGSPLHF. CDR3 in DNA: TGTGCCAGCAGCCTACAGGGGGCCCTAGGTTCACCCCTCCACTTT.

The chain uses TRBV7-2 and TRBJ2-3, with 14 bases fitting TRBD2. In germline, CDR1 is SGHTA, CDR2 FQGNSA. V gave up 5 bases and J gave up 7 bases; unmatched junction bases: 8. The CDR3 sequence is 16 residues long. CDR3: CASSLRLAGGPYTQYF. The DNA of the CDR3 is TGTGCCAGCAGCCTCCGACTAGCGGGGGGGCCTTATACGCAGTATTTT.

The CDR3 sequence is CAISEWRGGLNTGELFF. Written as DNA, the CDR3 is TGTGCCATCAGTGAATGGCGGGGGGGATTGAACACCGGGGAGCTGTTTTTT. The V and J genes are TRBV10-3 and TRBJ2-2, with TRBD2 matching 9 bases. V trimming: 3 bases; J trimming: 1 base; junction bases outside the gene matches: 6. The CDR3 consists of 17 residues. The germline V gene has CDR1 ENHRY and CDR2 SYGVKD.

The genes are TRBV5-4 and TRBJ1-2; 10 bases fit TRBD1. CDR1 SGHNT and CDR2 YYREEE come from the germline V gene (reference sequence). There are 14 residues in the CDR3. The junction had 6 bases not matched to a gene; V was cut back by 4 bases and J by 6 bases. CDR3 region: CASSETGGADGYTF. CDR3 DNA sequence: TGTGCCAGCAGCGAGACAGGGGGCGCGGATGGCTACACCTTC.

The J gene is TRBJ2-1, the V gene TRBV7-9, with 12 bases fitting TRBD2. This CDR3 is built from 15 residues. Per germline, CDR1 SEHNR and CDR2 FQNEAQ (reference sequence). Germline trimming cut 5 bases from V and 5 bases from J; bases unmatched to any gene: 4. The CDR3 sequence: CASSLLAGGNNEQFF. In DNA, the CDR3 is TGTGCCAGCAGCCTTCTAGCGGGGGGGAACAATGAGCAGTTCTTC.

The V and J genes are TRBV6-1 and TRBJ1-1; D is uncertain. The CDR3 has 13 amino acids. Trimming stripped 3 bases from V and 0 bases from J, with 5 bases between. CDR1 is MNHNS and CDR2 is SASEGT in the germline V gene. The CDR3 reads CASSEGMNTEAFF. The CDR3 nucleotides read TGTGCCAGCAGTGAGGGCATGAACACTGAAGCTTTCTTT.

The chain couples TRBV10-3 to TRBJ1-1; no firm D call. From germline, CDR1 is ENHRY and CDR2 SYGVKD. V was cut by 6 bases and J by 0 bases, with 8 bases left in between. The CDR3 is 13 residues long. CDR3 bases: TGTGCCATCAGGATCACATTGAACACTGAAGCTTTCTTT. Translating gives CAIRITLNTEAFF.

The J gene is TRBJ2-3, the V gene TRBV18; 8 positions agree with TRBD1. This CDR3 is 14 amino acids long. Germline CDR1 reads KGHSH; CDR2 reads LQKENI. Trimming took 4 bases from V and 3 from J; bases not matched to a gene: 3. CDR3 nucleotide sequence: TGTGCCAGCTCACAAAGACAGGGGACAGATACGCAGTATTTT. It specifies CASSQRQGTDTQYF.